Listed below are T cell receptor beta chains from one sample, sequenced in a study of OX40 agonist ivuxolimab in advanced cancers. Sequencing was performed with immunoSEQ multiplex PCR; in TCRdb, only in-frame clones are kept and a portion is missing. The sample lists around 50,000 clones, roughly four fifths occurring once. The sample consisted of CD4+ or CD8+ T cells sorted from blood, taken in a trial of the OX40 agonist ivuxolimab. The origin of the receptors is an adult with an advanced solid tumor such as melanoma, head and neck, liver or kidney cancer. The CDR3 runs from the conserved cysteine through the conserved F or W. A D gene is named only where the DNA matches it firmly. Clone size appears in some rows only: once, few, many, or a class for an expanded clone.

size	D	V	J	CDR3	DNA
-	-	TRBV11-2	TRBJ2-1	CASSLGGDNEQFF	TGTGCCAGCAGCTTAGGAGGGGACAATGAGCAGTTCTTC
once	-	TRBV11-2	TRBJ2-7	CASSFSRQRHEQYF	TGTGCCAGCAGTTTCTCTAGACAGCGCCACGAGCAGTACTTC
few	-	TRBV29-1	TRBJ1-3	CSVGAASGNTIYF	TGCAGCGTTGGCGCAGCCTCTGGAAACACCATATATTTT
-	-	TRBV7-3	TRBJ2-7	CASSPIPPQTSTYEQYF	TGTGCCAGCAGCCCAATCCCCCCCCAGACTTCTACCTACGAGCAGTACTTC
medium-sized	-	TRBV25-1	TRBJ1-2	CASSESGEDYGYTF	TGTGCCAGCAGTGAATCGGGGGAGGACTATGGCTACACCTTC
-	TRBD1	TRBV6-5	TRBJ2-3	CASRGQGLATDTQYF	TGTGCCAGCAGAGGACAGGGGTTGGCCACAGATACGCAGTATTTT
-	-	TRBV13	TRBJ2-6	CASSLRSSGANVLTF	TGTGCCAGCAGCTTACGAAGCTCTGGGGCCAACGTCCTGACTTTC
-	TRBD2	TRBV4-1	TRBJ2-3	CASSRLASGGNTDTQYF	TGCGCCAGCAGCCGGCTGGCTAGCGGGGGAAACACAGATACGCAGTATTTT
-	TRBD2	TRBV6-1	TRBJ2-1	CASSPGRYNEQFF	TGTGCCAGCAGTCCCGGGAGGTACAATGAGCAGTTCTTC
-	TRBD2	TRBV4-2	TRBJ2-3	CASSQDSSGGPGADTQYF	TGTGCCAGCAGCCAAGATAGCAGCGGGGGCCCTGGAGCAGATACGCAGTATTTT
-	-	TRBV7-2	TRBJ2-2	CASSLDRYPGELFF	TGTGCCAGCAGCTTAGATAGGTATCCCGGGGAGCTGTTTTTT
-	-	TRBV5-1	TRBJ1-1	CASSQQGNTEAFF	TGCGCCAGCAGCCAACAGGGAAACACTGAAGCTTTCTTT
-	-	TRBV15	TRBJ2-5	CATSRVRTRQETQYF	TGTGCCACCAGCAGAGTGAGGACTCGACAAGAGACCCAGTACTTC
-	TRBD2	TRBV27	TRBJ2-7	CASSLSRLAGASYEQYF	TGTGCCAGCAGTTTAAGCCGACTAGCGGGGGCCTCCTACGAGCAGTACTTC
-	TRBD2	TRBV7-9	TRBJ2-7	CASSLGVAGVDEQYF	TGTGCCAGCAGCTTAGGGGTGGCGGGGGTGGACGAGCAGTACTTC
-	-	TRBV28	TRBJ1-2	CATGADNYGYTF	TGTGCCACCGGGGCAGACAACTATGGCTACACCTTC
few	TRBD1	TRBV2	TRBJ2-3	CASTRRDSAQYF	TGTGCCAGCACCCGCCGGGACAGCGCGCAGTATTTT
-	-	TRBV2	TRBJ1-4	CASSVTAGTSEKLFF	TGTGCCAGCAGTGTAACTGCAGGGACTAGTGAAAAACTGTTTTTT
-	-	TRBV12-5	TRBJ2-2	CASGLVLGQNTGELFF	TGTGCTAGTGGTTTGGTACTCGGGCAGAACACCGGGGAGCTGTTTTTT
-	TRBD2	TRBV11-3	TRBJ2-5	CASSFAGLPQETQYF	TGTGCCAGCAGCTTTGCGGGACTACCGCAAGAGACCCAGTACTTC
-	-	TRBV10-1	TRBJ2-7	CASSDHRAVEQYF	TGCGCCAGCAGTGACCACAGGGCGGTCGAGCAGTACTTC
-	-	TRBV5-4	TRBJ2-5	CASSLEGPGGETQYF	TGTGCCAGCAGCTTGGAAGGGCCTGGGGGCGAGACCCAGTACTTC
-	-	TRBV5-1	TRBJ1-1	CASSLEVMNTEAFF	TGCGCCAGCAGCTTGGAAGTAATGAACACTGAAGCTTTCTTT
-	TRBD2	TRBV28	TRBJ2-2	CASEEGRVGELFF	TGTGCCAGCGAAGAGGGGAGGGTCGGGGAGCTGTTTTTT
once	-	TRBV2	TRBJ2-5	CASSEAVVGAQGPWETQYF	TGTGCCAGCAGTGAAGCCGTGGTCGGGGCGCAAGGCCCGTGGGAGACCCAGTACTTC
-	-	TRBV6-1	TRBJ2-6	CASSPGSGANVLTF	TGTGCCAGCAGCCCAGGGTCTGGGGCCAACGTCCTGACTTTC
once	-	TRBV19	TRBJ1-2	CASSMAVDSTNYGYTF	TGTGCCAGTAGTATGGCGGTGGACAGCACAAACTATGGCTACACCTTC
-	-	TRBV27	TRBJ1-6	CASRPQAHNSPLHF	TGTGCCAGCCGCCCACAGGCCCATAATTCACCCCTCCACTTT
-	-	TRBV7-2	TRBJ2-3	CASSQPSTDTQYF	TGTGCCAGCAGCCAACCCAGCACAGATACGCAGTATTTT
once	-	TRBV2	TRBJ1-2	CASRTGTPNYGYTF	TGTGCCAGCAGGACCGGGACACCCAACTATGGCTACACCTTC
-	TRBD1	TRBV7-2	TRBJ1-2	CASSFLNRGSGYTF	TGTGCCAGCAGCTTCCTGAACAGGGGTTCTGGCTACACCTTC
-	TRBD2	TRBV5-1	TRBJ2-1	CASSFTGLAGLSSYNEQFF	TGCGCCAGCAGCTTCACGGGACTAGCGGGGTTGAGCTCCTACAATGAGCAGTTCTTC
-	-	TRBV2	TRBJ2-7	CATKSVSYEQYF	TGTGCCACCAAGTCAGTTAGTTACGAGCAGTACTTC
-	-	TRBV25-1	TRBJ1-3	CASRAADGSYSGNTIYF	TGTGCCAGCCGAGCCGCGGACGGTTCTTACTCTGGAAACACCATATATTTT
-	-	TRBV9	TRBJ1-2	CASRRDGYGYTF	TGTGCCAGCAGAAGGGATGGCTATGGCTACACCTTC
-	-	TRBV25-1	TRBJ2-2	CASSEDYAGELFF	TGTGCCAGCAGTGAAGATTACGCCGGGGAGCTGTTTTTT
-	-	TRBV7-9	TRBJ1-2	CASSLGGQTYGYTF	TGTGCCAGCAGCTTAGGGGGACAAACCTATGGCTACACCTTC
-	TRBD1	TRBV11-3	TRBJ2-5	CASSFSGTVQETQYF	TGTGCCAGCAGCTTCTCCGGGACAGTCCAAGAGACCCAGTACTTC
-	-	TRBV6-5	TRBJ1-1	CASRGTHMNTEAFF	TGTGCCAGCAGGGGGACCCACATGAACACTGAAGCTTTCTTT
once	TRBD1	TRBV5-5	TRBJ1-1	CASSFPTGGASAFF	TGTGCCAGCAGCTTCCCGACAGGGGGCGCTTCGGCTTTCTTT
-	-	TRBV7-2	TRBJ2-2	CASSLSNTGELFF	TGTGCCAGCAGCTTATCGAACACCGGGGAGCTGTTTTTT
-	TRBD1	TRBV7-8	TRBJ2-1	CASSPSRDRHEQFF	TGTGCCAGCAGCCCGTCCCGGGACAGGCATGAGCAGTTCTTC
-	TRBD2	TRBV6-1	TRBJ2-1	CASSGGTSGGRNEQFF	TGTGCCAGCAGTGGGGGGACTAGCGGGGGACGTAATGAGCAGTTCTTC
once	TRBD1	TRBV19	TRBJ1-5	CASTKQGAGQPQHF	TGTGCCAGTACCAAACAGGGGGCGGGTCAGCCCCAGCATTTT
-	-	TRBV6-6	TRBJ1-1	CASRGVVEAFF	TGTGCCAGCAGAGGGGTTGTAGAAGCTTTCTTT